A selection of T cell receptor beta chains follows, all from one sample in a study of cytomegalovirus exposure and HLA in healthy donors. Profiled with immunoSEQ multiplex PCR; TCRdb holds only in-frame clones, not every one. The sample carries about 110,000 clones, about 83% recorded once. The material sequenced was PBMCs. Receptor source: a man younger than 35 in good health and CMV-seronegative. Both conserved end residues are part of each CDR3. A D gene is named only where the DNA matches it firmly. A row's size may be missing; if present it is once, few, many or a size class.

V gene: TRBV7-2; clone size: NA; J gene: TRBJ2-5; D gene: TRBD2; CDR3 protein: CASSPRTSGWSGETQYF; CDR3 DNA: TGTGCCAGCAGCCCCCGGACTAGCGGTTGGTCCGGGGAGACCCAGTACTTC
V gene: TRBV18; clone size: few; J gene: TRBJ1-3; D gene: TRBD1; CDR3 protein: CASSRNRDRAGNTIYF; CDR3 DNA: TGTGCCAGCTCACGTAACCGGGACAGGGCTGGAAACACCATATATTTT
V gene: TRBV28; clone size: NA; J gene: TRBJ2-7; D gene: NA; CDR3 protein: CASRETSTYEQYF; CDR3 DNA: TGTGCCAGCCGGGAGACTTCAACCTACGAGCAGTACTTC
V gene: TRBV11-3; clone size: NA; J gene: TRBJ2-5; D gene: NA; CDR3 protein: CASSLRTYQETQYF; CDR3 DNA: TGTGCCAGCAGCTTACGGACTTACCAAGAGACCCAGTACTTC
V gene: TRBV5-5; clone size: NA; J gene: TRBJ2-1; D gene: NA; CDR3 protein: CASSFYFGGSGDEQFF; CDR3 DNA: TGTGCCAGCAGCTTTTACTTCGGGGGTAGTGGGGATGAGCAGTTCTTC
V gene: TRBV2; clone size: NA; J gene: TRBJ2-7; D gene: NA; CDR3 protein: CASKGLSSYEQYF; CDR3 DNA: TGTGCCAGCAAGGGACTGAGCTCCTACGAGCAGTACTTC
V gene: TRBV6-6; clone size: NA; J gene: TRBJ1-2; D gene: TRBD1; CDR3 protein: CASRTGQIYGYTF; CDR3 DNA: TGTGCCAGCAGAACGGGACAGATTTATGGCTACACCTTC
V gene: TRBV19; clone size: NA; J gene: TRBJ1-1; D gene: NA; CDR3 protein: CASSTQLGTEAFF; CDR3 DNA: TGTGCCAGTAGTACACAGTTAGGCACTGAAGCTTTCTTT
V gene: TRBV15; clone size: NA; J gene: TRBJ2-1; D gene: TRBD2; CDR3 protein: CATSRDRRTSGRAWGYNEQFF; CDR3 DNA: TGTGCCACCAGCAGAGATAGGAGGACTAGCGGGAGGGCCTGGGGCTACAATGAGCAGTTCTTC
V gene: TRBV19; clone size: NA; J gene: TRBJ2-3; D gene: TRBD2; CDR3 protein: CASSIQRGLTDTQYF; CDR3 DNA: TGTGCCAGTAGTATCCAGCGGGGGCTCACAGATACGCAGTATTTT
V gene: TRBV6-5; clone size: NA; J gene: TRBJ2-5; D gene: TRBD2; CDR3 protein: CASSYRASGSGTQYF; CDR3 DNA: TGTGCCAGCAGTTACCGGGCTAGCGGGAGCGGGACCCAGTACTTC
V gene: TRBV27; clone size: NA; J gene: TRBJ1-5; D gene: TRBD1; CDR3 protein: CASSLGGGRNRPQHF; CDR3 DNA: TGTGCCAGCAGTTTAGGAGGGGGCCGAAATCGGCCCCAGCATTTT
V gene: TRBV7-3; clone size: NA; J gene: TRBJ2-1; D gene: TRBD2; CDR3 protein: CASSTLAGASAEQFF; CDR3 DNA: TGTGCCAGCAGCACCCTAGCGGGAGCTTCCGCTGAGCAGTTCTTC
V gene: TRBV10-1; clone size: NA; J gene: TRBJ2-1; D gene: TRBD2; CDR3 protein: CASSDRLAGNNEQFF; CDR3 DNA: TGCGCCAGCAGTGATAGGCTAGCGGGAAACAATGAGCAGTTCTTC
V gene: TRBV7-9; clone size: NA; J gene: TRBJ2-1; D gene: TRBD1; CDR3 protein: CASSRGTGYNEQFF; CDR3 DNA: TGTGCCAGCAGTCGTGGGACAGGCTACAATGAGCAGTTCTTC
V gene: TRBV5-1; clone size: NA; J gene: TRBJ1-2; D gene: TRBD1; CDR3 protein: CASSLGTGAAGYTF; CDR3 DNA: TGCGCCAGCAGCTTAGGGACAGGGGCGGCTGGCTACACCTTC
V gene: TRBV7-2; clone size: NA; J gene: TRBJ1-2; D gene: TRBD1; CDR3 protein: CASSLAPKDRLGGYTF; CDR3 DNA: TGTGCCAGCAGCTTAGCTCCAAAGGACAGGCTGGGGGGCTACACCTTC
V gene: TRBV19; clone size: NA; J gene: TRBJ1-5; D gene: NA; CDR3 protein: CASSIGQRNQPQHF; CDR3 DNA: TGTGCCAGTAGTATAGGACAGAGGAATCAGCCCCAGCATTTT
V gene: TRBV4-1; clone size: NA; J gene: TRBJ1-3; D gene: TRBD1; CDR3 protein: CASSQSGTGYGNAIYF; CDR3 DNA: TGCGCCAGCAGCCAATCCGGGACAGGGTATGGGAACGCCATATATTTT
V gene: TRBV6-6; clone size: few; J gene: TRBJ1-1; D gene: NA; CDR3 protein: CASTPDRFEAFF; CDR3 DNA: TGTGCCAGCACCCCTGACAGGTTTGAAGCTTTCTTT
V gene: TRBV6-5; clone size: few; J gene: TRBJ2-7; D gene: NA; CDR3 protein: CASSYSAQGSKYF; CDR3 DNA: TGTGCCAGCAGTTACTCGGCCCAGGGAAGCAAGTACTTC
V gene: TRBV29-1; clone size: NA; J gene: TRBJ1-2; D gene: NA; CDR3 protein: CSAAGLQHYGYTF; CDR3 DNA: TGCAGCGCTGCGGGACTGCAACACTATGGCTACACCTTC
V gene: TRBV18; clone size: NA; J gene: TRBJ1-3; D gene: NA; CDR3 protein: CASSPQSGPISGNTIYF; CDR3 DNA: TGTGCCAGCTCACCACAGTCTGGGCCGATCTCTGGAAACACCATATATTTT
V gene: TRBV5-1; clone size: NA; J gene: TRBJ2-7; D gene: TRBD1; CDR3 protein: CASSFLATGALFYEQYF; CDR3 DNA: TGCGCCAGCAGCTTCCTCGCGACAGGGGCACTCTTCTACGAGCAGTACTTC
V gene: TRBV10-3; clone size: few; J gene: TRBJ2-5; D gene: NA; CDR3 protein: CAISEEGGGETQYF; CDR3 DNA: TGTGCCATCAGTGAGGAGGGAGGAGGAGAGACCCAGTACTTC
V gene: TRBV11-2; clone size: NA; J gene: TRBJ1-6; D gene: NA; CDR3 protein: CASSLALRNSPLHF; CDR3 DNA: TGTGCCAGCAGCTTAGCGTTACGGAATTCACCCCTCCACTTT
V gene: TRBV7-2; clone size: NA; J gene: TRBJ2-5; D gene: NA; CDR3 protein: CASSPNRNQETQYF; CDR3 DNA: TGTGCCAGCAGCCCGAACAGGAACCAAGAGACCCAGTACTTC
V gene: TRBV4-3; clone size: NA; J gene: TRBJ2-1; D gene: NA; CDR3 protein: CASSPLSGDEQFF; CDR3 DNA: TGCGCCAGCAGCCCCCTGTCGGGTGATGAGCAGTTCTTC
V gene: TRBV9; clone size: NA; J gene: TRBJ2-7; D gene: TRBD1; CDR3 protein: CASGQGTGYEQYF; CDR3 DNA: TGTGCCAGCGGACAGGGAACGGGCTACGAGCAGTACTTC
V gene: TRBV5-1; clone size: NA; J gene: TRBJ2-7; D gene: NA; CDR3 protein: CASKLGPSDPYEQYF; CDR3 DNA: TGCGCCAGCAAACTAGGGCCATCGGATCCCTACGAGCAGTACTTC
V gene: TRBV21-1; clone size: NA; J gene: TRBJ2-7; D gene: NA; CDR3 protein: CASSKVPSGSSYEQYF; CDR3 DNA: TGTGCCAGCAGCAAGGTCCCTAGCGGGAGCTCCTACGAGCAGTACTTC
V gene: TRBV28; clone size: NA; J gene: TRBJ1-1; D gene: TRBD1; CDR3 protein: CASSSTGGGTEAFF; CDR3 DNA: TGTGCCAGCAGTTCGACAGGGGGCGGCACTGAAGCTTTCTTT
V gene: TRBV4-1; clone size: NA; J gene: TRBJ2-7; D gene: TRBD2; CDR3 protein: CASSQGMTGTSAPYEQYF; CDR3 DNA: TGCGCCAGCAGCCAAGGGATGACCGGGACTAGCGCCCCCTACGAGCAGTACTTC
V gene: TRBV19; clone size: NA; J gene: TRBJ2-2; D gene: TRBD2; CDR3 protein: CGVTSGGPFTGELFF; CDR3 DNA: TGTGGGGTTACTAGCGGGGGGCCCTTCACCGGGGAGCTGTTTTTT
V gene: TRBV9; clone size: NA; J gene: TRBJ2-1; D gene: TRBD2; CDR3 protein: CASSVGLAGGWDEQFF; CDR3 DNA: TGTGCCAGCAGCGTAGGACTAGCGGGAGGATGGGATGAGCAGTTCTTC
V gene: TRBV14; clone size: NA; J gene: TRBJ2-1; D gene: TRBD2; CDR3 protein: CASSQPPGLAVNEQFF; CDR3 DNA: TGTGCCAGCAGCCAACCTCCGGGACTAGCCGTTAATGAGCAGTTCTTC
V gene: TRBV15; clone size: NA; J gene: TRBJ2-7; D gene: NA; CDR3 protein: CATSRDLVAEQYF; CDR3 DNA: TGTGCCACCAGCAGAGATCTGGTGGCCGAGCAGTACTTC
V gene: TRBV7-3; clone size: NA; J gene: TRBJ2-2; D gene: TRBD1; CDR3 protein: CASSLQGARTGELFF; CDR3 DNA: TGTGCCAGCAGCCTACAGGGGGCCCGCACCGGGGAGCTGTTTTTT
V gene: TRBV6-5; clone size: NA; J gene: TRBJ2-3; D gene: NA; CDR3 protein: CASREWGGDTQYF; CDR3 DNA: TGTGCCAGCCGGGAATGGGGAGGAGATACGCAGTATTTT
V gene: TRBV2; clone size: NA; J gene: TRBJ1-4; D gene: TRBD1; CDR3 protein: CASSNRDRGLNEKLFF; CDR3 DNA: TGTGCCAGCAGTAACCGGGACAGGGGACTTAATGAAAAACTGTTTTTT
V gene: TRBV6-4; clone size: NA; J gene: TRBJ1-4; D gene: TRBD1; CDR3 protein: CASSLQGAEGEKLFF; CDR3 DNA: TGTGCCAGCAGTCTACAGGGGGCTGAAGGGGAAAAACTGTTTTTT
V gene: TRBV4-1; clone size: NA; J gene: TRBJ1-1; D gene: TRBD1; CDR3 protein: CASSRRTGAEAFF; CDR3 DNA: TGCGCCAGCAGCCGACGGACAGGGGCTGAAGCTTTCTTT
V gene: TRBV11-2; clone size: NA; J gene: TRBJ2-7; D gene: NA; CDR3 protein: CASTEGTADYEQYF; CDR3 DNA: TGTGCCAGCACCGAAGGGACTGCTGACTACGAGCAGTACTTC
V gene: TRBV9; clone size: few; J gene: TRBJ2-3; D gene: TRBD2; CDR3 protein: CASSLNPAGRTDTQYF; CDR3 DNA: TGTGCCAGCAGCTTAAATCCAGCGGGGAGGACAGATACGCAGTATTTT
V gene: TRBV5-1; clone size: few; J gene: TRBJ1-1; D gene: NA; CDR3 protein: CASSYDNPNTEAFF; CDR3 DNA: TGCGCCAGCAGCTACGACAACCCGAACACTGAAGCTTTCTTT